This T cell receptor beta chain is from a study of blood T cell repertoires in COVID-19. Germline V gene lookup returns CDR1 LGHDT and CDR2 YNNKEL (reference sequence). This CDR3 has 14 amino acids. J was trimmed by 8 bases and V by 4 bases; bases with no gene match: 7. Libraries were prepared by immunoSEQ multiplex PCR; TCRdb keeps only in-frame clonotypes and omits some of them. The repertoire holds hundreds of thousands of clones, with 86% as singletons. V and J are TRBV3-1 (or the pseudogene TRBV3-2) and TRBJ2-2; 7 bases map to TRBD1. This TCR was sampled from a woman aged 45 to 65 who had recovered from COVID-19. The sequencing sample was made of PBMCs or T cells enriched from blood (not recorded which). As DNA, the CDR3 is TGTGCCAGCAGCCTGGGACAGTTAAATGGGGAGCTGTTTTTT. Translated, it gives CASSLGQLNGELFF.